This paragraph covers one TCR beta chain sequence. The target antigen is unknown. The protocol was immunoSEQ multiplex PCR, while the TCRdb copy is restricted to in-frame clones and leaves out a portion. The repertoire holds 25,000 to 30,000 clones, with less than 85% as singletons. The CDR3 contains 13 residues. Germline assignment: CDR1 SQVTM and CDR2 ANQGSEA. The V gene lost 4 bases and the J gene lost 1 base, with 8 bases spanning the gap. Within the ViraFEST assay, antigen-specific CD4+ T cells underwent expansion with viral peptide pools prior to sequencing. CD4+ T cell isolation took place after approximately ten days of culture. The participants, recipients of two vaccine doses, got either BNT162b2 or mRNA-1273. This sample was taken from a study of vaccination effects on CD4 cells after COVID-19. Notes on the study in general: Limitations: small convalescent group and missing early post-infection timepoints.

Material: CD4+ T cells from PBMCs cultured with HCoV-NL63 spike peptides, obtained after COVID-19 vaccination. The clonotype was recovered from a human donor who received a COVID-19 vaccine. This chain joins TRBV29-1 and TRBJ1-5; D is unclear. CDR3 DNA: TGCAGCGTTGGGCTAGAGAGCAATCAGCCCCAGCATTTT. Its protein product is CSVGLESNQPQHF. Full variable domain (rest looked up from reference TRBV29-1 and TRBJ1-5): SAVISQKPSRDICQRGTSLTIQCQVDSQVTMMFWYRQQPGQSLTLIATANQGSEATYESGFVIDKFPISRPNLTFSTLTVSNMSPEDSSIYLCSVGLESNQPQHFGDGTRLSIL.